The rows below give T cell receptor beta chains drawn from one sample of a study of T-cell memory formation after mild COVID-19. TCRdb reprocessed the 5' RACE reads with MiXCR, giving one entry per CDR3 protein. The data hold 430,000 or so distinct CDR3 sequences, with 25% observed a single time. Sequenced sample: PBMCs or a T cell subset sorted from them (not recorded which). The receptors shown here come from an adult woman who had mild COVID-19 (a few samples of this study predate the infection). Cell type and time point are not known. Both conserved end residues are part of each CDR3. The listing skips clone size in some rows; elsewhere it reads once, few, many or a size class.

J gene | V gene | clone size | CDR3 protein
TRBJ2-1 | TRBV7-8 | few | CASSLAFGAEQFF
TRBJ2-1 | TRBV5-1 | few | CASSLDGPHPYNEQFF
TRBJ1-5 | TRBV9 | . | CASSVDWNQPQHF
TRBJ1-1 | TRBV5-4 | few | CASSFGKMLNTEAFF
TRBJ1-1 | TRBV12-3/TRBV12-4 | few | CASRLQTGNTEAFF
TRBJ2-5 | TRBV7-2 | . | CASSLVSAGRETQYF
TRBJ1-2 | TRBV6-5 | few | CASSSKGTGNYGYTF
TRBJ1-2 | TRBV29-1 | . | CSVPGPQEGANYGYTF
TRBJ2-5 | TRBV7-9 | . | CASSLGHKETQYF
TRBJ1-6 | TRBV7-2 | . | CASSLVQYNSPLHF
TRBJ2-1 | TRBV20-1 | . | CSARAQGVRDEQFF
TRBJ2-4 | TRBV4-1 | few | CASSQVAGMAKNIQYF
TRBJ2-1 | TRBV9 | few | CASSARDRGSYNEQFF
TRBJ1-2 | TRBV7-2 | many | CASSLRRVRGQGRYTF
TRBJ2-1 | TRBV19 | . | CASSIAYSYNEQFF
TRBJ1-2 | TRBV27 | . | CASSSFSGYGYTF
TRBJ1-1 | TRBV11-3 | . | CASSLLSWGAFF
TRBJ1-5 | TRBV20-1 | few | CSARRTGDRGLGQPQHF
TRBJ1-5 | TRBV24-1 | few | CATSDGNQPQHF
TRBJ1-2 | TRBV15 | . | CATSRRGGYGYTF
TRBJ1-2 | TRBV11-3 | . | CASGRQGSYGYTF
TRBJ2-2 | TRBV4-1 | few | CASSQGGRGTGELFF
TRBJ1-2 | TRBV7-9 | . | CASSPGPGPYTF
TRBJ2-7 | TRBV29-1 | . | CSVRGIYEQYF
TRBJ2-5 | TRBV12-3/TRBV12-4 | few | CASSQTSGRETQYF
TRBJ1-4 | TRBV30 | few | CAWSGQGGEKLFF
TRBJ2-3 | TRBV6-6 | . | CASSYRGRDTQYF
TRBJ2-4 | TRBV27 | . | CASSWGRGTVKNIQYF
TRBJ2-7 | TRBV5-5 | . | CASSLAGQGFDYEQYF
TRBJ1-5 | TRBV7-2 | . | CASSFTRDGTSSPQHF
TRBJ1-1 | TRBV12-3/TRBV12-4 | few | CASSPMDRDSTEAFF
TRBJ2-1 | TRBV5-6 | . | CASSLANPRGYNEQFF
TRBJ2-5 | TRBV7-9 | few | CASSSGRQGEETQYF
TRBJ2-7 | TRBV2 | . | CASSGGLRSNEQYF
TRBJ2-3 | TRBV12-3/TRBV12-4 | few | CASSRVAGGDTQYF
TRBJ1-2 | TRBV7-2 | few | CASSLDRAGLGYTF
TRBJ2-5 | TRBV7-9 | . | CASSTGDRTQETQYF
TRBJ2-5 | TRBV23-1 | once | CASIKPGQGLHRVRETQYF
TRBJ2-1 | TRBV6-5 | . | CASSYSIGGESSYNEQFF
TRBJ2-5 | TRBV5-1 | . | CASRPSGETQYF
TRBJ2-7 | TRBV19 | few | CASSIRRDRGHEQYF
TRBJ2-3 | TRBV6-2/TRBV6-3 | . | CASSYSTLADTQYF
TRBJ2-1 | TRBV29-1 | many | CSVDARGVVEQFF
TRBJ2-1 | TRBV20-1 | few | CSARAHREVNNEQFF
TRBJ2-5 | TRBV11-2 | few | CASSPDPGLAGQETQYF
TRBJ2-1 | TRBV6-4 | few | CASSDSTSGSNEQFF
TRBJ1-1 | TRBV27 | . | CASSLSVRDRGLVEAFF
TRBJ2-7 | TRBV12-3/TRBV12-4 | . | CASSLHRGYEQYF
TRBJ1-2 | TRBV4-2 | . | CASSQDRPRSYGYTF
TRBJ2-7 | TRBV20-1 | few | CSAGNFREQYF
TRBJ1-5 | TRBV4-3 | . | CASSPGGQGTQGEYSGNQPQHF
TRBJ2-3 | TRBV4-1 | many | CASSQPNGDTQYF